These T cell receptor beta chains were read from a single sample in a study of OX40 agonist ivuxolimab in advanced cancers. TCRdb's copy holds only in-frame clones and misses some; the assay was immunoSEQ multiplex PCR. The table lists roughly 38,000 clones, 92% of them singletons. Source: CD4+ or CD8+ T cells sorted from blood, taken in a trial of the OX40 agonist ivuxolimab. The receptors originated from an adult with an advanced solid tumor such as melanoma, head and neck, liver or kidney cancer. Both conserved end residues are trimmed from each CDR3.

>TRBV2|TRBJ2-7
ASKMWSNEQY
>TRBV7-2|TRBJ2-7
ASSLAKGYEQY
>TRBV27|TRBJ1-1
ASSETGFEAF
>TRBV19|TRBJ2-1
ASSPLASYNEQF
>TRBV4-1|TRBJ2-3
ASSPGLAVDTQY
>TRBV7-2|TRBJ2-5
ASSLAGVGLETQY
>TRBV18|TRBJ2-3
ASSPASTDTQY
>TRBV5-1|TRBJ2-5
ASHQTLETQY
>TRBV27|TRBJ2-7
ASRGNSYEQY
>TRBV12-5|TRBJ2-1
ASAQTGTGARGSNENEQF
>TRBV28|TRBJ2-7
ASSSRGDGEQY
>TRBV28|TRBJ1-5
ASTPQAGASNQPQH
>TRBV28|TRBJ2-7
ASSFAFYEQY
>TRBV5-1|TRBJ2-1
ASSFGTHPNEQF
>TRBV28|TRBJ2-7
ASRPGSSEQY
>TRBV7-9|TRBJ2-3
ASSLGPSSTDTQY
>TRBV4-1|TRBJ2-1
ASSSLGTGAENEQF
>TRBV19|TRBJ2-2
ASGTSPGELF
>TRBV27|TRBJ2-5
ASSLFGQQETQY
>TRBV7-9|TRBJ2-3
ATRSWGGRTDTQY
>TRBV5-1|TRBJ2-1
ASSQVGTSGGNEQF
>TRBV9|TRBJ1-5
ASSVDGNPHQPQH
>TRBV5-1|TRBJ2-2
ASSTRPSGGDTGELF
>TRBV7-9|TRBJ2-1
ASSPPAYNEQF
>TRBV30|TRBJ1-1
AARELNTEAF
>TRBV6-5|TRBJ2-3
ASSHRDPSTDTQY
>TRBV7-6|TRBJ1-5
ASSLEGGLNQPQH
>TRBV7-9|TRBJ2-5
ASSLDYGASLVGETQY
>TRBV6-1|TRBJ2-2
ASSDPGQPAANTGELF